One sample yielded the 22 T cell receptor beta chains listed below, sequenced in a study of T cells in Graves' hyperthyroidism and ophthalmopathy. Using RNA transcripts as the source, TCR beta CDR3 regions were amplified. TCR CDR3 underwent first-round RT-PCR with the HTBI primer set. TCRdb called the multiplex PCR reads again in MiXCR, with one record for every CDR3 protein. The top ten clones hold approximately 35% of a sample with 340,000 or so distinct CDR3 sequences, roughly 15% of them seen once. Input material: blood. The receptors come from a man in his thirties or forties with Graves' hyperthyroidism.

This clonotype was counted at least ten times. This sequence joins TRBV20-1 and TRBJ2-1; D ambiguous. This CDR3 is built from 15 residues. Germline-derived CDR1 and CDR2 are DFQATT and SNEGSKA (reference sequence). V was pared by 6 bases and J by 3 bases, with 18 bases between. CDR3 nucleotides: TGCAGTGCCCCCCAACGACGGATCGTCTACAATGAGCAGTTCTTC. It yields the protein CSAPQRRIVYNEQFF.

This clonotype came up many times. This chain uses TRBV7-2 with TRBJ2-1; D is perhaps TRBD2 (5 bases). Trimming removed 5 bases from V and 7 bases from J, with 15 bases in between. Germline CDR1 and CDR2: SGHTA and FQGNSA. The CDR3 covers 14 residues. The CDR3 bases are TGTGCCAGCAGCCCCCGGAGGAGCTTGAATGAGCAGTTCTTC. Its translation: CASSPRRSLNEQFF.

This clonotype has a count of ten or more. The chain employs TRBV20-1 and TRBJ1-2; TRBD1 aligns across 11 bases. This CDR3 region has 14 residues. With 1 base clipped from V and 2 bases from J, the junction kept 0 bases outside the gene matches. The germline gives CDR1 DFQATT, CDR2 SNEGSKA (reference sequence). The CDR3 loop reads CSARGDRGNYGYTF. The CDR3 nucleotides are TGCAGTGCTAGAGGGGACAGGGGGAACTATGGCTACACCTTC.

This clonotype was observed many times. The gene calls are TRBV6-1 and TRBJ2-2; 7 bases are a match to TRBD2. V trimming: 8 bases; J trimming: 7 bases; junction bases outside the gene matches: 19. CDR3 length: 17 amino acids. Germline V lookup: CDR1 MNHNS, CDR2 SASEGT. CDR3 loop: CASESLQTSSLSGELFF. The CDR3 DNA follows: TGTGCCAGCGAGTCCCTCCAGACTAGCTCCTTAAGCGGGGAGCTGTTTTTT.

As for this clonotype: This may be a read error: a much more frequent sequence differs by one nucleotide. This chain links TRBV30 with TRBJ1-3; D gene ambiguous. Trimming removed 1 base at V and 4 bases at J, with 11 bases between. Germline CDR1 GTSNPN, CDR2 SVGIG (reference sequence). There are 14 residues in the CDR3. The CDR3 DNA reads TGTGCCTGGAGTGGGGTGGTTAGAGGAAACACCATATATTTT. Its translation: CAWSGVVRGNTIYF.

This chain links TRBV27 with TRBJ1-5; tentative D call: TRBD1 (6 bases). The CDR3 extends over 13 amino acids. V was cut by 2 bases and J by 6 bases, with 8 bases left in between. CDR1 MNHEY and CDR2 SMNVEV come from the germline V gene (reference sequence). CDR3 residues: CASSLRGAQPQHF. As DNA, the CDR3 is TGTGCCAGCAGTTTACGGGGGGCTCAGCCCCAGCATTTT.

V and J are TRBV14 and TRBJ1-2; D remains ambiguous. Germline V gene sequence: CDR1 SGHDN, CDR2 FVKESK. V was shortened by 0 bases and J by 8 bases, with 19 bases between the two germline ends. This CDR3 is built from 16 residues. CDR3 nucleotide sequence: TGTGCCAGCAGCCAAGATGGTTGGGGTCGGCTGGGCGGCTACACCTTC. Its translation is CASSQDGWGRLGGYTF.

This clonotype was picked up many times. The V gene is TRBV18, the J gene TRBJ1-2; the D gene is possibly TRBD1 (5 bases). The CDR3 loop spans 14 amino acids. Trimming cost V 2 bases and J 0 bases, with 7 bases left between them. Germline V gives CDR1 KGHSH, CDR2 LQKENI. The CDR3 nucleotides read TGTGCCAGCTCACCAATAGGGGCTAACTATGGCTACACCTTC. It yields the protein CASSPIGANYGYTF.

This clonotype was recorded many times. The V and J genes are TRBV7-3 and TRBJ2-1, with D hard to call. The CDR3 is 12 amino acids. Germline values: CDR1 SGHTA, CDR2 FQGTGA. Trimming removed 2 bases from V and 10 bases from J, with 9 bases in between. Written as DNA, the CDR3 is TGTGCCAGCAGCTTAGCGCCTTCCGAGCAGTTCTTC. Its translation is CASSLAPSEQFF.

This clonotype has only a few counts. The chain has TRBV12-3 or TRBV12-4 and TRBJ2-2; 7 bases fit TRBD2. Unmatched junction bases numbered 9, after V lost 6 bases and J lost 5 bases. The CDR3 is 15 residues long. DNA of the CDR3: TGTGCCAGCAGGTCCGACGCGGGAGAAACCGGGGAGCTGTTTTTT. It encodes CASRSDAGETGELFF.

V is TRBV4-1 and J is TRBJ2-1; no clear D gene. CDR3 length equals 13 residues. The V gene lost 0 bases and the J gene lost 7 bases, with 7 bases spanning the gap. CDR1 MGHRA and CDR2 YSYEKL come from the germline V gene. The CDR3: CASSQDGGNEQFF. In DNA, the CDR3 is TGCGCCAGCAGCCAAGATGGCGGTAATGAGCAGTTCTTC.

This clonotype was detected only a few times. A much larger clone differs from this one at a single base, so this may be a read error. The V and J genes are TRBV2 and TRBJ1-5, with D tentatively TRBD1 (6 bases). This CDR3 region has 13 residues. The V and J ends lost 11 bases and 6 bases respectively, with 17 bases between them. Germline values: CDR1 SNHLY, CDR2 FYNNEI. The CDR3 reads CAGTWGGGQPQHF. The CDR3 DNA is TGTGCCGGGACCTGGGGAGGGGGTCAGCCCCAGCATTTT. Drawing the rest from reference TRBV2 and TRBJ1-5, the complete variable domain is EPEVTQTPSHQVTQMGQEVILRCVPISNHLYFYWYRQILGQKVEFLVSFYNNEISEKSEIFDDQFSVERPDGSNFTLKIRSTKLEDSAMYFCAGTWGGGQPQHFGDGTRLSIL.

The genes are TRBV19 and TRBJ2-3; 7 bases line up with TRBD1. The germline V gene has CDR1 LNHDA and CDR2 SQIVND (reference sequence). The CDR3 runs 14 residues. V trimming: 4 bases; J trimming: 5 bases; junction bases outside the gene matches: 6. CDR3 loop: CASSTRTGRDTQYF. CDR3 in DNA: TGTGCCAGTAGTACCCGGACAGGCCGAGATACGCAGTATTTT.

This clonotype was seen ten or more times. The J gene is TRBJ1-6, the V gene TRBV12-3 or TRBV12-4; D remains unclear. The CDR3 loop spans 16 amino acids. Trimming cost V 2 bases and J 7 bases, with 15 bases left between them. Written as DNA, the CDR3 is TGTGCCAGCAGTTTAAAGTCCGGCGCGGGGAATTCACCCCTCCACTTT. Encoded protein: CASSLKSGAGNSPLHF.

This clonotype was seen ten or more times. The J gene is TRBJ1-1, the V gene TRBV5-1, with 10 bases that match TRBD1. V shed 4 bases, J shed 1 base, and the junction held 13 bases outside the gene matches. The CDR3 covers 18 residues. The germline V gene encodes CDR1 SGHRS and CDR2 YFSETQ. This chain's CDR3 is CASSLRTGGGGSNTEAFF. In nucleotides, the CDR3 is TGCGCCAGCAGCCTTAGGACAGGGGGAGGAGGGTCGAACACTGAAGCTTTCTTT.

In its sample, this clonotype was seen many times. The chain is built from TRBV2 and TRBJ2-5; no clear D. V lost 7 bases and J lost 2, with 11 bases in between. The germline CDR1 and CDR2 sequences are SNHLY and FYNNEI. The CDR3 has 13 residues. CDR3 DNA: TGTGCCAGCATTCGAGGCAGACAAGAGACCCAGTACTTC. Translation gives CASIRGRQETQYF.

The chain recombines TRBV7-9 with TRBJ1-5; 8 positions agree with TRBD1. CDR3 length: 13 residues. V gave up 5 bases and J gave up 8 bases; unmatched junction bases: 5. CDR1 is SEHNR and CDR2 is FQNEAQ in the germline V gene (reference sequence). DNA of the CDR3: TGTGCCAGCAGCCTGACAGGGGCAGAGCCCCAGCATTTT. Translating it yields CASSLTGAEPQHF.

The chain links TRBV11-2 to TRBJ2-1, with D perhaps matching TRBD2 (5 bases). Trimming removed 6 bases at V and 15 bases at J, with 21 bases between. Germline values: CDR1 SGHAT, CDR2 FQNNGV. CDR3 length: 13 residues. The CDR3 protein is CASSRQDSMLMFF. The CDR3 nucleotides are TGTGCCAGCAGTCGGCAGGACTCGATGTTAATGTTCTTC.

CDR3 sequence (DNA): TGTGCCACCAGCAGAGGATATGGGGTGGAACCGGGACAGGGGGCGATTCAGCCCCAGCATTTT. Amino acids: CATSRGYGVEPGQGAIQPQHF. The chain is built from TRBV15 and TRBJ1-5; TRBD1 aligns across 12 bases. From germline, CDR1 is LNHNV and CDR2 YYDKDF (reference sequence). Trimming removed 1 base from V and 6 bases from J; junction bases left unmatched: 19. This CDR3 spans 21 amino acids.

At least ten counts were recorded for this clonotype. This chain joins TRBV11-1 and TRBJ1-1; possible D gene TRBD1, 6 bases. Germline V gene lookup returns CDR1 SGHAT and CDR2 FQDESV (reference sequence). The CDR3 has 16 residues. The V gene lost 2 bases and the J gene lost 3 bases, with 16 bases spanning the gap. The CDR3 is CASSLLTSGADTEAFF. The DNA for the CDR3 is TGTGCCAGCAGCTTATTAACTTCAGGGGCCGACACTGAAGCTTTCTTT. The whole variable domain, remainder taken from reference TRBV11-1 and TRBJ1-1, is EAEVAQSPRYKITEKSQAVAFWCDPISGHATLYWYRQILGQGPELLVQFQDESVVDDSQLPKDRFSAERLKGVDSTLKIQPAELGDSAMYLCASSLLTSGADTEAFFGQGTRLTVV.

CDR3 residues: CASSPLDGGGQETQYF. CDR3 nucleotides: TGTGCCAGTAGTCCCCTGGATGGTGGGGGCCAAGAGACCCAGTACTTC. The chain carries TRBV19 and TRBJ2-5, with D perhaps given as TRBD1 or TRBD2 (5 bases each). The CDR3 loop spans 16 amino acids. The germline CDR1 and CDR2 sequences are LNHDA and SQIVND (reference sequence). The V end was cut by 5 bases, the J end by 1 base, with 17 bases between.

This clonotype was seen many times. V usage is TRBV29-1 and J usage is TRBJ2-1; D is ambiguous. This CDR3 contains 16 residues. V lost 0 bases, J lost 1 base, and 13 bases lay in between. Germline CDR1 SQVTM, CDR2 ANQGSEA. For the CDR3, the DNA is TGCAGCGTTGAAGATCTTTTCAGGTCATCCTACAATGAGCAGTTCTTC. Translation: CSVEDLFRSSYNEQFF.